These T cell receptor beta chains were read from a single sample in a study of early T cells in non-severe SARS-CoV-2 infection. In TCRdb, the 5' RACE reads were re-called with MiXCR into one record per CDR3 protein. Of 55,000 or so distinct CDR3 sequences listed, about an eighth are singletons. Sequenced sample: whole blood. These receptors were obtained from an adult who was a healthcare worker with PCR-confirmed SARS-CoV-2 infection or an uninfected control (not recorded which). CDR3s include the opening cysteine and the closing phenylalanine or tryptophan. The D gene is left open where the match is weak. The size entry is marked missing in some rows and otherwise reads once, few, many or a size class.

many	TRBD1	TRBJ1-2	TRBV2	CASRGQAGGYTF	TGTGCCAGCAGAGGACAGGCGGGAGGCTACACCTTC
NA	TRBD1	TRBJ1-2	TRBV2	CASSPRDSYGYTF	TGTGCCAGCAGTCCCCGGGACAGCTATGGCTACACCTTC
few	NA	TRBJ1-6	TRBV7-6	CASSFTRGAYNSPLHF	TGTGCCAGCAGCTTCACCCGGGGCGCCTATAATTCACCCCTCCACTTT
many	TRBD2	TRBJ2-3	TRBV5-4	CASSLGSGLAGESTDTQYF	TGTGCCAGCAGCTTGGGGTCGGGACTAGCGGGGGAAAGCACAGATACGCAGTATTTT
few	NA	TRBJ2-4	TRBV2	CASSDGGGAKNIQYF	TGTGCCAGCAGTGATGGTGGGGGGGCCAAAAACATTCAGTACTTC
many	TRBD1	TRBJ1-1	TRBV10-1	CASSESGQSRETEAFF	TGCGCCAGCAGTGAGTCGGGACAGAGCCGAGAGACTGAAGCTTTCTTT
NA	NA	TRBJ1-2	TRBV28	CASSLFGVQDGYTF	TGTGCCAGCAGTTTATTCGGGGTTCAAGATGGCTACACCTTC
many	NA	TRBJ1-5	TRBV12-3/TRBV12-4	CASTLSNQPQHF	TGTGCCAGCACCCTCAGCAATCAGCCCCAGCATTTT
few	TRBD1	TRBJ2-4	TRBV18	CASSPPDGAGGGIQYF	TGTGCCAGCTCACCCCCCGACGGGGCAGGGGGCGGGATTCAGTACTTC
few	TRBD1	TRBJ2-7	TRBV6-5	CASSPSGQGGQQYF	TGTGCCAGCAGCCCCTCGGGACAGGGTGGCCAGCAGTACTTC
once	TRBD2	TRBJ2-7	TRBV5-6	CASSLRKPGLGLYEQYF	TGTGCCAGCAGCTTGCGCAAACCGGGACTAGGACTCTACGAGCAGTACTTC
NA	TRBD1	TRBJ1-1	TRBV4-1	CASSLSKGARNTEAFF	TGCGCCAGCAGCCTCTCTAAGGGGGCGCGGAACACTGAAGCTTTCTTT
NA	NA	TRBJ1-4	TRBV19	CASSLGRTNEKLFF	TGTGCCAGTAGCCTGGGACGGACTAATGAAAAACTGTTTTTT
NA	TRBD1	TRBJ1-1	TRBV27	CATPGQGRIDTEAFF	TGTGCCACCCCGGGACAGGGGAGGATCGACACTGAAGCTTTCTTT
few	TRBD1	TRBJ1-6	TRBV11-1	CASRTGGSSPLHF	TGTGCCAGCCGAACAGGGGGCTCTTCACCCCTCCACTTT
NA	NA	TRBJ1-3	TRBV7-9	CASSLGPRGNTIYF	TGTGCCAGCAGCCTGGGGCCTAGGGGAAACACCATATATTTT
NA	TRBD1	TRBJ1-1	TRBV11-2	CASSRIDRGNTEAFF	TGTGCCAGCAGCCGCATCGACAGGGGTAACACTGAAGCTTTCTTT
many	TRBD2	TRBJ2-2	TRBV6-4	CASSWTSGTGELFF	TGTGCCAGCAGTTGGACTAGCGGCACCGGGGAGCTGTTTTTT
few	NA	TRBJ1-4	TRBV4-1	CASSQDRDPGKLFF	TGCGCCAGCAGCCAAGACAGGGATCCAGGAAAACTGTTTTTT
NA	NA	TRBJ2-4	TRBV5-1	CASSLARGDKNIQYF	TGCGCCAGCAGCTTGGCCAGGGGGGACAAAAACATTCAGTACTTC
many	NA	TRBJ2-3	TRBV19	CASTRLPGRGTDTQYF	TGTGCCAGTACTAGACTCCCGGGCAGAGGCACAGATACGCAGTATTTT
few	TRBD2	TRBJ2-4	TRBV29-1	CSVAVGGNIQYF	TGCAGCGTTGCCGTGGGGGGGAACATTCAGTACTTC
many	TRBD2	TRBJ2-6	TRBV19	CASLRGGTSGANVLTF	TGTGCCAGCCTTCGCGGGGGGACCTCTGGGGCCAACGTCCTGACTTTC
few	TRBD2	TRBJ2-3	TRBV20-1	CSASGLAGGQDTQYF	TGCAGTGCTAGCGGGCTAGCGGGGGGGCAAGATACGCAGTATTTT
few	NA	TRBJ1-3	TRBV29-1	CSVSAPSTIYF	TGCAGCGTCTCCGCCCCAAGCACCATATATTTT
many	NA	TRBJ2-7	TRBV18	CASSSDYEQYF	TGTGCCAGCTCGTCCGATTACGAGCAGTACTTC
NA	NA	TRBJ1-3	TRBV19	CASSIEAVPGNTIYF	TGTGCCAGTAGTATAGAGGCAGTCCCTGGAAACACCATATATTTT
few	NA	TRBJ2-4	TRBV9	CASSGVAKNIQYF	TGTGCCAGCAGCGGGGTAGCCAAAAACATTCAGTACTTC
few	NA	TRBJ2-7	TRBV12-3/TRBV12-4	CASAIGTRPHEQYF	TGTGCCAGTGCGATCGGGACACGGCCCCACGAGCAGTACTTC
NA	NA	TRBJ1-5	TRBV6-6	CASKENNQPQHF	TGTGCCAGCAAAGAAAACAATCAGCCCCAGCATTTT
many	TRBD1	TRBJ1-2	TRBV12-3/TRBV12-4	CASSFRGLQGTPYGYTF	TGTGCCAGCAGTTTTCGGGGGTTACAGGGGACCCCCTATGGCTACACCTTC
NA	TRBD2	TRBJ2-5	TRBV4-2	CASSSGTSGKQETQYF	TGTGCCAGCAGCTCCGGGACTAGCGGGAAACAAGAGACCCAGTACTTC
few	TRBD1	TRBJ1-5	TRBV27	CASSPFSDRVNQPQHF	TGTGCCAGCAGTCCTTTCTCCGACAGGGTCAATCAGCCCCAGCATTTT
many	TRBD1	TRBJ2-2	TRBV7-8	CASSIQGAYTGELFF	TGTGCCAGCAGCATACAGGGGGCATACACCGGGGAGCTGTTTTTT
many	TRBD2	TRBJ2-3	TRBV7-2	CASSFSGGRSTDTQYF	TGTGCCAGCAGTTTTAGCGGGGGGCGTAGCACAGATACGCAGTATTTT
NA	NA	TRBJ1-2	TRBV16	CASSQTPSYGYTF	TGTGCCAGCAGCCAAACACCGTCCTATGGCTACACCTTC
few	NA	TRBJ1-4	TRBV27	CASSLAGLGEKLFF	TGTGCCAGCAGTTTAGCAGGGTTGGGCGAAAAACTGTTTTTT
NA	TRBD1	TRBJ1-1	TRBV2	CASSEALPGQGRETNTEAFF	TGTGCCAGCAGTGAAGCGCTTCCCGGACAGGGGAGGGAGACCAACACTGAAGCTTTCTTT
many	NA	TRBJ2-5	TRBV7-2	CASSSRTRRTAQETQYF	TGTGCCAGCAGCTCCCGAACCCGACGGACTGCACAAGAGACCCAGTACTTC
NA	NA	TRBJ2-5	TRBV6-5	CASSYGGSDQETQYF	TGTGCCAGCAGTTACGGGGGGTCCGACCAAGAGACCCAGTACTTC
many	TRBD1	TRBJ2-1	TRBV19	CASRASGQGPGNEQFF	TGTGCCAGTAGGGCGAGCGGACAGGGGCCGGGCAATGAGCAGTTCTTC
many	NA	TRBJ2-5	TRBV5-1	CASSPGLQETQYF	TGCGCCAGCAGCCCGGGACTGCAAGAGACCCAGTACTTC
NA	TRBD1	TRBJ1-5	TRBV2	CASSLEGTGSGQPQHF	TGTGCCAGCAGTCTAGAAGGGACAGGGTCCGGGCAGCCCCAGCATTTT
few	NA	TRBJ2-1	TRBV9	CASSETTSMDEQFF	TGTGCCAGCAGCGAAACGACTAGTATGGATGAGCAGTTCTTC
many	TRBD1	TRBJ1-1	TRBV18	CASSQGGGNTEAFF	TGTGCCAGCTCACAAGGGGGCGGGAACACTGAAGCTTTCTTT
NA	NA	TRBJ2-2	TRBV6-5	CASSLTITGELFF	TGTGCCAGCAGCCTTACTATCACCGGGGAGCTGTTTTTT
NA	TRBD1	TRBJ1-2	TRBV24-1	CATSDDRGYGYTF	TGTGCCACCAGTGATGACAGGGGATATGGCTACACCTTC
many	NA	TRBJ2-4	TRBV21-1	CASSNGDRNGKNIQYF	TGTGCCAGCAGCAATGGGGACAGGAACGGTAAAAACATTCAGTACTTC
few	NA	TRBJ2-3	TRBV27	CASRGIGQYF	TGTGCCAGCAGGGGAATAGGGCAGTATTTT
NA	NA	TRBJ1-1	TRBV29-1	CSAHPGVGRAFF	TGCAGCGCCCATCCAGGGGTGGGTCGAGCTTTCTTT